A single sample gave rise to the 26 T cell receptor beta chains below, sequenced in a study of Graves' ophthalmopathy and Graves' hyperthyroidism. The authors amplified TCR beta CDR3 regions from RNA transcripts. The authors performed first-round RT-PCR with HTBI primers and then a second-round multiplex PCR. One entry per CDR3 protein, called by TCRdb with MiXCR from the multiplex PCR reads. The table lists approximately 700,000 distinct CDR3 sequences, roughly 40% of them singletons. Sequencing used peripheral blood. The receptors were gathered from an adult man with Graves' ophthalmopathy.

This sequence joins TRBV7-3 and TRBJ2-2, with D tentatively TRBD2 (7 bases). The CDR3 consists of 15 residues. Germline values: CDR1 SGHTA, CDR2 FQGTGA. V lost 5 bases and J lost 6, with 16 bases in between. The CDR3 reads CASSHRGGDAGELFF. Written as DNA, the CDR3 is TGTGCCAGCAGCCATAGGGGGGGCGACGCCGGGGAGCTGTTTTTT.

The chain links TRBV24-1 to TRBJ1-5, with 9 bases fitting TRBD1. Losses at the gene ends were 11 bases for V and 2 bases for J; bases not matched to a gene: 15. Germline-derived CDR1 and CDR2 are KGHDR and SFDVKD. The CDR3 sequence is 17 residues long. CDR3 residues: CASGGPGQGVGNQPQHF. CDR3 nucleotides: TGTGCCAGCGGGGGCCCGGGACAGGGAGTCGGCAATCAGCCCCAGCATTTT.

Notes on this clonotype: A read error may account for a junction end that differs from germline. The chain links TRBV5-1 to TRBJ1-1; D is ambiguous. The CDR3 is 13 residues long. Germline values: CDR1 SGHRS, CDR2 YFSETQ. CDR3 loop: CASSFSSNTEALF. The CDR3 region has the DNA TGCGCCAGCAGCTTTTCCTCGAACACTGAAGCTCTCTTT.

The chain carries TRBV25-1 and TRBJ1-1; D unclear. V was trimmed by 6 bases and J by 8 bases, leaving 19 bases between them. In germline, CDR1 is MGHDK, CDR2 SYGVNS. The CDR3 spans 14 residues. The CDR3 protein is CASSQSGTSIEAFF. The DNA for the CDR3 is TGTGCCAGCAGCCAATCAGGAACTTCAATAGAAGCTTTCTTT.

The V and J genes are TRBV10-3 and TRBJ2-3; D not resolved. CDR1 is ENHRY, CDR2 SYGVKD, per germline. The V end was cut by 10 bases, the J end by 0 bases, with 14 bases between. The CDR3 length is 14 residues. The CDR3 reads CASTASRSTDTQYF. The CDR3 DNA sequence: TGTGCCAGCACGGCCAGCCGTAGCACAGATACGCAGTATTTT.

A few counts support this clonotype. The gene calls are TRBV25-1 and TRBJ1-1; 9 nucleotides agree with TRBD1. The germline V gene has CDR1 MGHDK and CDR2 SYGVNS. The CDR3 is made up of 15 amino acids. Trimming at V came to 5 bases and at J to 3 bases, leaving 7 bases not matched to a gene. The CDR3 nucleotides read TGTGCCAGCAGTTCGCCGGGACAGGGACACACTGAAGCTTTCTTT. It specifies CASSSPGQGHTEAFF.

This chain uses TRBV7-9 with TRBJ2-5, with 7 bases identical to TRBD2. The germline CDR1 and CDR2 sequences are SEHNR and FQNEAQ (reference sequence). With 11 bases clipped from V and 5 bases from J, the junction kept 14 bases outside the gene matches. CDR3 length equals 14 residues. This CDR3 is CAYPGREPTETQYF. For the CDR3, the DNA is TGTGCCTACCCTGGGCGGGAGCCAACGGAGACCCAGTACTTC.

This clonotype has ten or more counts. This rearrangement joins TRBV20-1 to TRBJ2-7, with D possibly matching TRBD2 (6 bases). The CDR3 extends over 11 amino acids. Germline V gene sequence: CDR1 DFQATT, CDR2 SNEGSKA (reference sequence). Trimming left V 4 bases short and J 5 bases short, with 9 bases between. In DNA form, the CDR3 reads TGCAGTGCTATCGCGGGGAACGAGCAGTACTTC. Its protein product is CSAIAGNEQYF.

This sequence joins TRBV20-1 and TRBJ2-7; D is perhaps TRBD1 (6 bases). This CDR3 is built from 14 residues. CDR1 is DFQATT, CDR2 SNEGSKA, per germline (reference sequence). V was pared by 3 bases and J by 2 bases, with 14 bases between. The CDR3 DNA follows: TGCAGTGCTAGGTCCGGGACACAAACCTACGAGCAGTACTTC. It yields the protein CSARSGTQTYEQYF.

This clonotype has a handful of counts. The chain links TRBV9 to TRBJ1-3; no clear D. V was pared by 4 bases and J by 0 bases, with 14 bases between. Germline V gives CDR1 SGDLS, CDR2 YYNGEE. The CDR3 is 16 amino acids. This CDR3 reads CASSSTGIYSGNTIYF. The DNA of the CDR3 is TGTGCCAGCAGCTCGACCGGGATCTACTCTGGAAACACCATATATTTT.

Of note for this clonotype: An end of the junction does not agree with germline; a read error may underlie this. The CDR3 sequence is CGSSYKGGETQYF. The CDR3 DNA reads as TGTGGCAGCAGTTATAAGGGAGGGGAGACCCAGTACTTC. The gene calls are TRBV10-2 and TRBJ2-5; 7 bases are a match to TRBD2. The CDR3 is made up of 13 amino acids. Looked up from germline, CDR1 is WSHSY and CDR2 is SAAADI.

The V gene is TRBV25-1, the J gene TRBJ2-5, with 7 positions matching TRBD1. There are 16 residues in the CDR3. Germline loops: CDR1 MGHDK, CDR2 SYGVNS. Germline trimming cut 6 bases from V and 2 bases from J; bases unmatched to any gene: 12. The CDR3 bases are TGTGCCAGCAGCTGGACAGGTGGAACGGGGCAAGAGACCCAGTACTTC. This translates into CASSWTGGTGQETQYF.

The chain has TRBV10-2 and TRBJ2-6; D is unresolved. V was shortened by 5 bases and J by 3 bases, with 14 bases between the two germline ends. CDR1 is WSHSY and CDR2 is SAAADI in the germline V gene. CDR3 length: 16 residues. In DNA, the CDR3 is TGCGCCAGCAGTTTATCGTCGATTGGTGGGGCCAACGTCCTGACTTTC. Translating gives CASSLSSIGGANVLTF.

This clonotype was seen a handful of times. This chain uses TRBV7-9 with TRBJ2-5; TRBD2 might be the D (7 bases). Deletions cut 5 bases from V and 1 base from J, with 17 bases between. This CDR3 contains 16 residues. The germline CDR1 and CDR2 sequences are SEHNR and FQNEAQ (reference sequence). The CDR3, as DNA: TGTGCCAGCAGCCCCGTCGAGGGGGGGATCCAAGAGACCCAGTACTTC. Residues: CASSPVEGGIQETQYF.

The chain carries TRBV2 and TRBJ2-7, with 7 positions matching TRBD2. V gave up 5 bases and J gave up 7 bases; unmatched junction bases: 11. Germline assignment: CDR1 SNHLY and CDR2 FYNNEI. There are 14 residues in the CDR3. The CDR3 DNA sequence: TGTGCCAGCAGTTACGGGGGGACCTCTGGAGAGCAGTACTTC. Translation: CASSYGGTSGEQYF.

This chain links TRBV20-1 with TRBJ2-7; D is perhaps TRBD1 or TRBD2 (6 bases each). Germline assignment: CDR1 DFQATT and CDR2 SNEGSKA (reference sequence). V lost 0 bases to trimming and J lost 3 bases, with 12 bases between them. The CDR3 contains 14 residues. CDR3 region: CSAREGAGIYEQYF. The CDR3 coding sequence is TGCAGTGCTAGAGAGGGGGCGGGAATCTACGAGCAGTACTTC.

This clonotype was counted ten times or more. V and J are TRBV4-1 and TRBJ2-7; D is ambiguous. This CDR3 has 13 amino acids. V dropped 1 base and J dropped 2 bases, with 6 bases sitting between them. Germline CDR1 reads MGHRA; CDR2 reads YSYEKL. DNA for the CDR3: TGCGCCAGCAGCCAAGGGCAGGCCTACGAGCAGTACTTC. Amino acids: CASSQGQAYEQYF.

This clonotype has a handful of counts. The CDR3 DNA sequence: TGCGCCAGCAGCTACACTATCTCCGGGGAGCTGTTTTTT. Translated: CASSYTISGELFF. The rearrangement uses TRBV5-1 and TRBJ2-2, with D unclear. There are 13 residues in the CDR3. CDR1 and CDR2 (germline): SGHRS, YFSETQ. V was trimmed by 3 bases and J by 6 bases, leaving 9 bases between them.

The V and J genes are TRBV6-1 and TRBJ1-2; D unresolved. The V and J ends lost 5 bases and 3 bases respectively, with 13 bases between them. The germline gives CDR1 MNHNS, CDR2 SASEGT. This CDR3 contains 14 residues. The CDR3 here is CASSYGLDDYGYTF. CDR3 nucleotide sequence: TGTGCCAGCAGTTACGGGCTGGATGACTATGGCTACACCTTC.

This clonotype was seen a handful of times. The rearrangement joins TRBV4-2 to TRBJ1-2, with TRBD1 identical over 8 bases. CDR1 and CDR2 from the germline V gene are LGHNA and YNFKEQ. The trim removed 3 bases at V and 4 bases at J, leaving 4 bases unmatched. The CDR3 sequence is 14 residues long. The CDR3 DNA reads as TGTGCCAGCAGCCAGGGCACAGGGGGCTATGGCTACACCTTC. Encoded protein: CASSQGTGGYGYTF.

This clonotype was recorded at least ten times. The chain combines TRBV20-1 with TRBJ1-4; D ambiguous. Trimming pared 5 bases from V and 4 bases from J, leaving 11 bases between. Germline assignment: CDR1 DFQATT and CDR2 SNEGSKA (reference sequence). There are 13 residues in the CDR3. The CDR3 nucleotides read TGCAGTGCTCTACGCAGGAATAATGAAAAACTGTTTTTT. Translating gives CSALRRNNEKLFF.

This clonotype appeared many times. The chain carries TRBV19 and TRBJ1-1; D is uncertain. The CDR3 totals 14 residues. Germline V gene lookup returns CDR1 LNHDA and CDR2 SQIVND (reference sequence). V was pared by 4 bases and J by 5 bases, with 14 bases between. The CDR3, as DNA: TGTGCCAGTAGTACAGGACTGCCGCTGACTGAAGCTTTCTTT. The encoded protein is CASSTGLPLTEAFF.

The chain uses TRBV4-2 and TRBJ1-2, with D unclear. The CDR3 has 15 residues. V lost 7 bases and J lost 6, with 21 bases in between. Germline V gene data show CDR1 as LGHNA and CDR2 as YNFKEQ. The CDR3 sequence: CASNDRTENFHGYTF. The CDR3 nucleotides are TGTGCCAGCAACGATCGGACGGAAAACTTCCATGGCTACACCTTC.

This clonotype came up once. V gene TRBV29-1 combines with J gene TRBJ1-2, with 10 bases matching TRBD1. The CDR3 has 15 residues. Germline V CDR1 and CDR2: SQVTM, ANQGSEA. V dropped 0 bases and J dropped 7; count of bases not matched to a gene: 8. CDR3 sequence: CSVEDRRTGGRGYTF. The CDR3 nucleotides read TGCAGCGTTGAAGATCGGCGGACAGGGGGACGTGGCTACACCTTC.

This clonotype was recorded at least ten times. The CDR3 sequence is CASRSDRGEQYF. CDR3 in DNA: TGTGCCAGCAGATCGGACAGGGGTGAGCAGTACTTC. The rearrangement links TRBV11-1 to TRBJ2-7; 9 nucleotides align to TRBD1. The length of the CDR3 is 12 residues. V lost 6 bases, J lost 7 bases, and 4 bases stayed unmatched. Germline CDR1 reads SGHAT; CDR2 reads FQDESV (reference sequence).

The genes are TRBV2 and TRBJ1-6; the match to TRBD1 covers 8 bases. Germline CDR1 is SNHLY and CDR2 is FYNNEI. The trim removed 3 bases at V and 9 bases at J, leaving 10 bases unmatched. This CDR3 contains 16 residues. CDR3 sequence: CASSEDRAGSGSPLHF. CDR3 in DNA: TGTGCCAGCAGTGAGGACAGGGCTGGCTCGGGTTCACCCCTCCACTTT.